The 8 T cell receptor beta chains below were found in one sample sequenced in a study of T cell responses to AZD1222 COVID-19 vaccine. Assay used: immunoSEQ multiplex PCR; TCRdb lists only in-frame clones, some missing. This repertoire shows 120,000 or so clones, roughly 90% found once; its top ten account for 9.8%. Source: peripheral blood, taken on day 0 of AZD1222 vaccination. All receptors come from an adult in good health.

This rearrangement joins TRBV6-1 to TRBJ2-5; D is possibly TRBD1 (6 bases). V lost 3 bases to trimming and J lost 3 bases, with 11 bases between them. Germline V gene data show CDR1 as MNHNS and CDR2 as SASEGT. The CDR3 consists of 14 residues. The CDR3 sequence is CASSETGGKETQYF. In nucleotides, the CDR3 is TGTGCCAGCAGTGAGACAGGCGGCAAAGAGACCCAGTACTTC.

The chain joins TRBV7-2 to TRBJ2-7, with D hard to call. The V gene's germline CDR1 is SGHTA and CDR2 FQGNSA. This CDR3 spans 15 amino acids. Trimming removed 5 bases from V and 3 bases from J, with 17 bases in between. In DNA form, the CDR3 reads TGTGCCAGCAGCCCTGACTCCTCCTCCCGCTACGAGCAGTACTTC. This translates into CASSPDSSSRYEQYF. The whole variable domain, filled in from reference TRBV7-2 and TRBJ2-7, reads GAGVSQSPSNKVTEKGKDVELRCDPISGHTALYWYRQSLGQGLEFLIYFQGNSAPDKSGLPSDRFSAERTGGSVSTLTIQRTQQEDSAVYLCASSPDSSSRYEQYFGPGTRLTVT.

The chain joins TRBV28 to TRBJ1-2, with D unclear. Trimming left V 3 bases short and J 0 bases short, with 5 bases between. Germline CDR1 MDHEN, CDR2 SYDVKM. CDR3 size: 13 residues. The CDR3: CASSFPANYGYTF. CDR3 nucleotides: TGTGCCAGCAGTTTTCCAGCTAACTATGGCTACACCTTC.

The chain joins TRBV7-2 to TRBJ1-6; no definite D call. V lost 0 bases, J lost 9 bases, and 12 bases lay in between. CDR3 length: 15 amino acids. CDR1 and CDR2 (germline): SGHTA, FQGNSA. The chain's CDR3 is CASSLAGIYASPLHF. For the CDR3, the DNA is TGTGCCAGCAGCTTAGCAGGGATCTATGCTTCACCCCTCCACTTT.

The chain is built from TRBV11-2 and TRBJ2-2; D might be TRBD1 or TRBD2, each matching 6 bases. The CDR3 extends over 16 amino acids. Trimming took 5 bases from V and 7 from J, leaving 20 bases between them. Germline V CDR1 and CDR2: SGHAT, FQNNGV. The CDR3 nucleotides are TGTGCCAGCAGCCCCTTTCCGAGGGGGGCGGGCGGGGAGCTGTTTTTT. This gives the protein CASSPFPRGAGGELFF.

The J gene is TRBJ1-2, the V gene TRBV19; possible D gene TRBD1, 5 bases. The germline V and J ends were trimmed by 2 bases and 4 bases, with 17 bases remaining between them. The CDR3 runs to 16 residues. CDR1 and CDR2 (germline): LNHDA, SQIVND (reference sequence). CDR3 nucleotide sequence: TGTGCCAGTAGTATACGGGGCGACGGCGGATTCTATGGCTACACCTTC. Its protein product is CASSIRGDGGFYGYTF.

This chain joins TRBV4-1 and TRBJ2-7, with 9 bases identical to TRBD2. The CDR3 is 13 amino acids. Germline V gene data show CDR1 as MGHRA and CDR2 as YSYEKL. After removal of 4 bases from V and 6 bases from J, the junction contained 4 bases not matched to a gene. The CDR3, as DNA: TGCGCCAGCAGCCCCGGACTAGCGAGCGAGCAGTACTTC. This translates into CASSPGLASEQYF.

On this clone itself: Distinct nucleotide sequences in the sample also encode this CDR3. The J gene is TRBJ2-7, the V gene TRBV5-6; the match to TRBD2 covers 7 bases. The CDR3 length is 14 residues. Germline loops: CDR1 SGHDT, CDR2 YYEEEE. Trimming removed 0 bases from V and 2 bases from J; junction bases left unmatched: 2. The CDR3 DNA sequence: TGTGCCAGCAGCTTGGGCGGGAGCCCCTACGAGCAGTACTTC. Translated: CASSLGGSPYEQYF.